The 3 T cell receptor beta chains in this list originate from one sample, sequenced in a study of shared clonotypes between healthy human individuals. This table comes from immunoSEQ multiplex PCR, and its TCRdb copy is limited to in-frame clones, with some not included. The sample holds over 750,000 clones, roughly 96% seen once. The naive CD8 population came from CD45RO-negative cells selected for CCR7, without terminally differentiated effector memory CD45RA+ cells. The material sequenced was naive CD8+ T cells sorted from blood. These receptors came from a man aged 25-40 years in good health.

V usage is TRBV2 and J usage is TRBJ2-4, with D perhaps matching TRBD1 or TRBD2 (7 bases each). The germline gives CDR1 SNHLY, CDR2 FYNNEI. The CDR3 is 19 amino acids. Trimming left V 4 bases short and J 5 bases short, with 27 bases between. DNA of the CDR3: TGTGCCAGCAGTGGCGAGCGGGGCCAGGGGGATATCGGAGAAAACATTCAGTACTTC. Protein product: CASSGERGQGDIGENIQYF.

This CDR3 reads CASSLGVGSGYEQYF. The CDR3, as DNA: TGTGCCAGCAGCTTGGGGGTAGGTAGCGGCTACGAGCAGTACTTC. The chain is built from TRBV5-6 and TRBJ2-7, with TRBD2 as a possible D gene (6 bases). V was shortened by 0 bases and J by 3 bases, with 13 bases between the two germline ends. Germline CDR1 and CDR2: SGHDT and YYEEEE. The CDR3 sequence is 15 residues long.

The chain combines TRBV4-3 with TRBJ2-2, with D possibly being TRBD2 (5 bases). V shed 1 base and J shed 6 bases, with 9 bases lying between them. Germline V lookup: CDR1 LGHNA, CDR2 YSLEER. This CDR3 region has 14 residues. CDR3 protein: CASSQAWGAGELFF. CDR3 nucleotides: TGCGCCAGCAGCCAAGCTTGGGGAGCCGGGGAGCTGTTTTTT.